A single sample gave rise to the 30 T cell receptor beta chains below, sequenced in a study of T-cell reconstitution after alpha-beta-depleted transplantation in children. Unique molecular identifiers were built into the TCRbeta library. TCRdb re-called the PCR reads with MiXCR, one entry per CDR3 protein. The table includes 500,000 to 650,000 distinct CDR3 sequences, 10% to 15% detected once. Specimen: PBMCs, mostly from graft donor cells, collected 360 days after TCRalphabeta/CD19-depleted stem cell transplant. The receptors were sampled from a male patient younger than 18 who had a stem cell transplant for acute myeloid leukemia, so the T cells may come from the graft donor.

The chain carries TRBV19 and TRBJ2-2; D is undetermined. Between the trimmed V and J ends, which lost 3 bases and 3 bases, there was a span of 5 bases. CDR1 is LNHDA and CDR2 is SQIVND in the germline V gene (reference sequence). The CDR3 length is 13 residues. The CDR3 region is CASSIIDTGELFF. The CDR3 DNA is TGTGCCAGTAGTATTATAGACACCGGGGAGCTGTTTTTT.

This clonotype was seen many times. This chain connects TRBV9 to TRBJ2-1; 11 bases are shared with TRBD2. The junction had 10 bases not matched to a gene; V was cut back by 6 bases and J by 8 bases. Germline CDR1 reads SGDLS; CDR2 reads YYNGEE. The CDR3 runs to 15 residues. The CDR3 DNA reads as TGTGCCAGCACCGGGACTAGCGGTTTCGGAGATGAGCAGTTCTTC. It yields the protein CASTGTSGFGDEQFF. Together with reference TRBV9 and TRBJ2-1, the CDR3 gives the full variable domain: DSGVTQTPKHLITATGQRVTLRCSPRSGDLSVYWYQQSLDQGLQFLIQYYNGEERAKGNILERFSAQQFPDLHSELNLSSLELGDSALYFCASTGTSGFGDEQFFGPGTRLTVL.

This clonotype was detected a few times. The chain couples TRBV5-1 to TRBJ2-3; D remains unclear. Germline CDR1 and CDR2: SGHRS and YFSETQ. The CDR3 covers 15 residues. V was trimmed by 0 bases and J by 2 bases, leaving 10 bases between them. This CDR3 is CASSLGRIATDTQYF. The CDR3 DNA follows: TGCGCCAGCAGCTTGGGCCGGATAGCCACAGATACGCAGTATTTT.

CDR3 nucleotides: TGTGCCAGCAGCTTGAGCGTGTTCTTTCTAGCCAAAAACATTCAGTACTTC. Its protein product is CASSLSVFFLAKNIQYF. The chain recombines TRBV5-5 with TRBJ2-4; D call uncertain. Trimming shortened V by 1 base and J by 0 bases, and 14 bases separated the two germline ends. The CDR3 has 17 residues. The germline gives CDR1 SGHKS, CDR2 YYEKEE (reference sequence).

In regard to this clonotype: A much larger clonotype is one base distant, so this may be a read error. The gene calls are TRBV12-3 or TRBV12-4 and TRBJ2-1; 8 nucleotides match TRBD2. This CDR3 region has 15 residues. The CDR3: CARSSRLAQYNEQFF. CDR3 sequence (DNA): TGTGCCAGAAGTTCCCGACTAGCGCAATACAATGAGCAGTTCTTC.

CDR3 DNA: TGCAGTGCTAGAGAGGCCACCACAGGGAACACTGAAGCTTTCTTT. Amino acid sequence: CSAREATTGNTEAFF. The V call is TRBV20-1, the J call TRBJ1-1, with TRBD1 as a possible D gene (5 bases). Trimming stripped 0 bases from V and 1 base from J, with 12 bases between. The CDR3 runs to 15 residues. CDR1 DFQATT and CDR2 SNEGSKA come from the germline V gene (reference sequence).

The table lists this clonotype with a few counts. The chain uses TRBV28 and TRBJ2-7; D possibly corresponds to TRBD2 (6 bases). The CDR3 is 13 amino acids. From germline, CDR1 is MDHEN and CDR2 SYDVKM. The germline V and J ends were trimmed by 6 bases and 7 bases, with 16 bases remaining between them. The CDR3 sequence is CASRPGLRGEQYF. The CDR3 nucleotides are TGTGCCAGCAGGCCGGGGCTTCGGGGGGAGCAGTACTTC.

This clonotype was picked up a small number of times. The chain recombines TRBV30 with TRBJ2-7; D not resolved. Trimming removed 4 bases at V and 3 bases at J, with 7 bases between. This CDR3 is 11 amino acids long. Looked up from germline, CDR1 is GTSNPN and CDR2 is SVGIG (reference sequence). CDR3 DNA sequence: TGTGCCTGGATGGGGATCTACGAGCAGTACTTC. This sequence encodes CAWMGIYEQYF. Looking up the rest from reference TRBV30 and TRBJ2-7 gives the full variable domain: SQTIHQWPATLVQPVGSPLSLECTVEGTSNPNLYWYRQAAGRGLQLLFYSVGIGQISSEVPQNLSASRPQDRQFILSSKKLLLSDSGFYLCAWMGIYEQYFGPGTRLTVT.

This clonotype was found many times. The chain uses TRBV27 and TRBJ2-7; maybe TRBD2 (5 bases). CDR1 is MNHEY, CDR2 SMNVEV, per germline (reference sequence). V was pared by 5 bases and J by 3 bases, with 14 bases between. The CDR3 is made up of 14 amino acids. CDR3 sequence reads: CASSVRIRGYEQYF. The DNA for the CDR3 is TGTGCCAGCAGTGTCCGTATTCGGGGCTACGAGCAGTACTTC.

V is TRBV28 and J is TRBJ2-1; 8 bases fit TRBD2. The length of the CDR3 is 16 residues. V was pared by 5 bases and J by 7 bases, with 13 bases of the junction left unmatched. Germline V CDR1 and CDR2: MDHEN, SYDVKM. CDR3 sequence reads: CASSGGSGRLSNEQFF. CDR3 nucleotide sequence: TGTGCCAGCAGTGGGGGGAGCGGGAGATTGTCGAATGAGCAGTTCTTC.

This sequence joins TRBV4-3 and TRBJ2-1; the D is unclear. The CDR3 is 16 amino acids. Germline V gene sequence: CDR1 LGHNA, CDR2 YSLEER. V gave up 4 bases and J gave up 1 base, with 14 bases separating them. The CDR3 here is CASSLRDSPSYNEQFF. The CDR3 region has the DNA TGCGCCAGCAGCCTGCGAGACTCGCCTTCCTACAATGAGCAGTTCTTC.

This clonotype was found once. This sequence joins TRBV6-5 and TRBJ2-5; a possible D gene is TRBD2 (7 bases). The CDR3 totals 16 residues. Germline CDR1 and CDR2: MNHEY and SVGAGI. Trimming took off 0 bases at V and 3 bases at J, with 14 bases between the two ends. CDR3 in amino acids: CASSYSGGGGEETQYF. CDR3 nucleotide sequence: TGTGCCAGCAGTTACTCGGGGGGAGGGGGGGAAGAGACCCAGTACTTC.

The chain recombines TRBV20-1 with TRBJ1-1; 7 bases are a match to TRBD1. This CDR3 has 13 residues. With 4 bases clipped from V and 7 bases from J, the junction kept 9 bases outside the gene matches. Germline CDR1 and CDR2: DFQATT and SNEGSKA (reference sequence). The DNA of the CDR3 is TGCAGTGCTACCACCGACAGGGAGATTGAAGCTTTCTTT. It encodes CSATTDREIEAFF.

This clonotype was detected ten times or more. V gene TRBV2 combines with J gene TRBJ2-3, with 9 bases identical to TRBD2. From germline, CDR1 is SNHLY and CDR2 FYNNEI. The CDR3 covers 16 residues. V trimming: 6 bases; J trimming: 8 bases; junction bases outside the gene matches: 15. CDR3 sequence: CASRLFPAGGRGTQYF. Written as DNA, the CDR3 is TGTGCCAGCAGGCTTTTTCCAGCGGGAGGTCGGGGTACGCAGTATTTT. Together with reference TRBV2 and TRBJ2-3, the CDR3 gives the full variable domain: EPEVTQTPSHQVTQMGQEVILRCVPISNHLYFYWYRQILGQKVEFLVSFYNNEISEKSEIFDDQFSVERPDGSNFTLKIRSTKLEDSAMYFCASRLFPAGGRGTQYFGPGTRLTVL.

This clonotype was seen only a few times. The CDR3 here is CASSPQASGTYNEQFF. CDR3 DNA sequence: TGTGCCAGCAGCCCGCAGGCTAGCGGCACCTACAATGAGCAGTTCTTC. V is TRBV4-2 and J is TRBJ2-1; TRBD2 agrees at 7 bases. This CDR3 is 16 amino acids long. Germline CDR1 LGHNA, CDR2 YNFKEQ. The trim removed 4 bases at V and 2 bases at J, leaving 8 bases unmatched.

This clonotype was detected only a few times. The chain combines TRBV28 with TRBJ1-3, with D hard to call. Between the trimmed V and J ends, which lost 3 bases and 7 bases, there was a span of 10 bases. This CDR3 contains 13 residues. Germline CDR1 is MDHEN and CDR2 is SYDVKM. The CDR3 loop reads CASSFDPGNTIYF. CDR3 DNA: TGTGCCAGCAGTTTCGACCCCGGGAACACCATATATTTT.

This clonotype was observed a handful of times. The chain carries TRBV9 and TRBJ1-3; D is ambiguous. The CDR3 totals 13 residues. V was clipped by 6 bases and J by 4 bases, with 11 bases between them. Germline V gives CDR1 SGDLS, CDR2 YYNGEE. The CDR3 region is CASTTPGGNTIYF. The CDR3 DNA reads TGTGCCAGCACCACCCCGGGGGGAAACACCATATATTTT.

The chain recombines TRBV18 with TRBJ2-2; 9 bases are shared with TRBD2. CDR1 is KGHSH and CDR2 is LQKENI in the germline V gene. J was trimmed by 3 bases and V by 6 bases; bases with no gene match: 5. The CDR3 loop spans 15 amino acids. The CDR3 sequence is CASSSTSGDTGELFF. For the CDR3, the DNA is TGTGCCAGCTCCTCGACTAGCGGAGACACCGGGGAGCTGTTTTTT. The entire variable domain, with the rest obtained from reference TRBV18 and TRBJ2-2, is as follows: NAGVMQNPRHLVRRRGQEARLRCSPMKGHSHVYWYRQLPEEGLKFMVYLQKENIIDESGMPKERFSAEFPKEGPSILRIQQVVRGDSAAYFCASSSTSGDTGELFFGEGSRLTVL.

The genes are TRBV7-9 and TRBJ2-3; D not resolved. V lost 3 bases to trimming and J lost 2 bases, with 12 bases between them. The CDR3 has 15 residues. Germline CDR1 and CDR2: SEHNR and FQNEAQ (reference sequence). The CDR3: CASSFVAAPTDTQYF. CDR3 DNA sequence: TGTGCCAGCAGCTTCGTAGCAGCTCCCACAGATACGCAGTATTTT.

This clonotype occurred a few times. V and J are TRBV29-1 and TRBJ2-2; 12 bases align to TRBD2. Trimming at V came to 7 bases and at J to 6 bases, leaving 0 bases not matched to a gene. The CDR3 contains 12 residues. In germline, CDR1 is SQVTM, CDR2 ANQGSEA. For the CDR3, the DNA is TGCAGCGGACTAGCGGGAGCCGGGGAGCTGTTTTTT. Translation gives CSGLAGAGELFF.

This clonotype occurred many times. The gene calls are TRBV29-1 and TRBJ2-7; D gene ambiguous. Trimming took off 6 bases at V and 0 bases at J, with 15 bases between the two ends. This CDR3 is 14 amino acids long. CDR1 and CDR2 (germline): SQVTM, ANQGSEA. CDR3: CSVGQYRSSYEQYF. The CDR3 bases are TGCAGCGTAGGGCAATATAGAAGCTCCTACGAGCAGTACTTC.

This clonotype appeared a few times. V is TRBV7-9 and J is TRBJ2-1, with a possible D match to TRBD1 (6 bases). Germline CDR1 is SEHNR and CDR2 is FQNEAQ (reference sequence). This CDR3 region has 13 residues. V lost 5 bases, J lost 5 bases, and 10 bases lay in between. The DNA of the CDR3 is TGTGCCAGCAGCGCCCGACAGGACAATGAGCAGTTCTTC. It specifies CASSARQDNEQFF.

A few counts support this clonotype. The chain has TRBV18 and TRBJ1-4; no clear D gene. The V end lost 3 bases, the J end lost 5 bases, and 10 bases lay between the germline ends. The CDR3 length is 14 residues. Looked up from germline, CDR1 is KGHSH and CDR2 is LQKENI. In nucleotides, the CDR3 is TGTGCCAGCTCACCCGCAGAAACCAATGAAAAACTGTTTTTT. Translation: CASSPAETNEKLFF.

This clonotype was recorded at least ten times. V is TRBV29-1 and J is TRBJ1-2; no clear D gene. This CDR3 has 11 amino acids. Germline V gene sequence: CDR1 SQVTM, CDR2 ANQGSEA. Trimming stripped 5 bases from V and 4 bases from J, with 8 bases between. The CDR3 region is CSVRTAYGYTF. In nucleotides, the CDR3 is TGCAGCGTTCGGACGGCCTATGGCTACACCTTC.

CDR3 sequence reads: CASSEKRGYGYTF. CDR3 in DNA: TGTGCCAGCAGCGAAAAAAGGGGTTATGGCTACACCTTC. V is TRBV7-2 and J is TRBJ1-2; tentative D call: TRBD1 (5 bases). The ends were cut back, 5 bases at V and 5 bases at J, with 12 bases in the middle. Germline loops: CDR1 SGHTA, CDR2 FQGNSA. CDR3 size: 13 residues. The variable domain in full, with the rest retrieved from reference TRBV7-2 and TRBJ1-2, is GAGVSQSPSNKVTEKGKDVELRCDPISGHTALYWYRQSLGQGLEFLIYFQGNSAPDKSGLPSDRFSAERTGGSVSTLTIQRTQQEDSAVYLCASSEKRGYGYTFGSGTRLTVV.

This clonotype was observed at least ten times. The chain recombines TRBV12-3 or TRBV12-4 with TRBJ2-2; D uncertain. This CDR3 contains 11 residues. Deletions cut 7 bases from V and 5 bases from J, with 5 bases between. CDR3 coding DNA: TGTGCCAGCATGTATACCGGGGAGCTGTTTTTT. Its protein product is CASMYTGELFF.

The rearrangement joins TRBV20-1 to TRBJ2-7; 9 nucleotides line up with TRBD1. Trimming cost V 6 bases and J 6 bases; bases outside gene matches: 15. The CDR3 consists of 15 residues. In germline, CDR1 is DFQATT, CDR2 SNEGSKA (reference sequence). This CDR3 reads CSAPQTGTGLIEQYF. The CDR3 DNA reads TGCAGTGCGCCCCAAACCGGGACAGGGTTGATCGAGCAGTACTTC.

The V call is TRBV4-2, the J call TRBJ2-3; TRBD2 agrees at 7 bases. Germline values: CDR1 LGHNA, CDR2 YNFKEQ. The CDR3 length is 17 residues. Trimming took 4 bases from V and 1 from J; bases not matched to a gene: 11. The CDR3 sequence: CASSRGRASKGTDTQYF. CDR3 DNA: TGTGCCAGCAGCCGGGGGAGGGCAAGCAAGGGCACAGATACGCAGTATTTT.

CDR3 nucleotide sequence: TGTGCCAGCAGTTTCCCAGCGGGAGGCGCAGATACGCAGTATTTT. Residues: CASSFPAGGADTQYF. V and J are TRBV28 and TRBJ2-3; 9 positions match TRBD2. Germline lookup yields CDR1 MDHEN and CDR2 SYDVKM. V gave up 3 bases and J gave up 4 bases; unmatched junction bases: 5. The CDR3 loop spans 15 amino acids. Combining the CDR3 with reference TRBV28 and TRBJ2-3 gives the whole variable domain DVKVTQSSRYLVKRTGEKVFLECVQDMDHENMFWYRQDPGLGLRLIYFSYDVKMKEKGDIPEGYSVSREKKERFSLILESASTNQTSMYLCASSFPAGGADTQYFGPGTRLTVL.

This chain uses TRBV20-1 with TRBJ2-1; 8 bases are shared with TRBD2. The germline V gene has CDR1 DFQATT and CDR2 SNEGSKA (reference sequence). The CDR3 contains 11 residues. The junction had 3 bases not matched to a gene; V was cut back by 6 bases and J by 8 bases. The CDR3 loop is CSAEREYEQFF. CDR3 DNA sequence: TGCAGTGCAGAGCGGGAGTATGAGCAGTTCTTC.